This T cell receptor (beta chain) came from a study of PD-1 blockade in classical Hodgkin lymphoma. All the patients suffered relapse after autologous stem cell transplantation, and brentuximab vedotin exposure differed. V lost 1 base to trimming and J lost 6 bases, with 8 bases between them. CDR3 length equals 13 residues. Germline CDR1 LGHNA, CDR2 YSLEER. Generated by immunoSEQ multiplex PCR, the TCRdb table keeps only in-frame clones and is missing some. The sample shows 35,000 to 50,000 clones, 70% to 80% of them seen only once. The TCR originated in a human donor with classical Hodgkin lymphoma. Sequencing was performed on peripheral blood mononuclear cells (PBMCs), taken at baseline. The genes are TRBV4-3 and TRBJ2-3; no reliable D call. The CDR3 sequence: CASSQAAMDTQYF. In DNA form, the CDR3 reads TGCGCCAGCAGCCAAGCAGCCATGGATACGCAGTATTTT.